This is a list of T cell receptor beta chains from one sample in a study of CD8 T cells in ankylosing spondylitis. MiXCR, applied by TCRdb to the 5' RACE reads, yields one record per CDR3 protein. This sample has hundreds of thousands of distinct CDR3 sequences, with 20% to 30% found just once. The sample consisted of blood, either unsorted or a sorted T cell fraction (not recorded which). Receptor source: a male donor with ankylosing spondylitis. CDR3s include the opening cysteine and the closing phenylalanine or tryptophan. A D gene is named only where the DNA matches it firmly. Where a row states a size, it is once, few, many or the class of an expanded clone; other rows omit it.

j_gene	abundance	d_gene	v_gene	CDR3aa	CDR3nt
TRBJ2-3	few	TRBD2	TRBV5-1	CASSGGTSGDTQYF	TGCGCCAGCAGCGGCGGGACTAGCGGCGATACGCAGTATTTT
TRBJ2-3	few	NA	TRBV24-1	CATSEQGRLSTDTQYF	TGTGCCACCAGTGAACAGGGAAGACTTAGCACAGATACGCAGTATTTT
TRBJ2-5	NA	TRBD2	TRBV24-1	CATSGGGSGVQETQYF	TGTGCCACCAGTGGTGGGGGTAGCGGGGTCCAAGAGACCCAGTACTTC
TRBJ1-2	NA	NA	TRBV5-1	CASSLGAGDGYTF	TGTGCCAGCAGCTTAGGGGCAGGGGATGGCTACACCTTC
TRBJ2-1	many	NA	TRBV5-1	CASSLQGREQFF	TGCGCCAGCAGCCTACAGGGTAGGGAGCAGTTCTTC
TRBJ2-7	few	TRBD2	TRBV12-3/TRBV12-4	CASKPGLAGAYEQYF	TGTGCCAGCAAACCGGGACTAGCGGGAGCCTACGAGCAGTACTTC
TRBJ2-2	NA	TRBD2	TRBV5-6	CASSPGGGEDTGELFF	TGTGCCAGCAGCCCCGGGGGGGGCGAGGACACCGGGGAGCTGTTTTTT
TRBJ2-4	few	NA	TRBV2	CASSLQGVHQNIQYF	TGTGCCAGCAGCCTCCAAGGGGTCCATCAAAACATTCAGTACTTC
TRBJ2-5	few	TRBD2	TRBV20-1	CSAREPGVLAGGRETQYF	TGCAGTGCTAGAGAGCCGGGGGTACTAGCGGGAGGGCGAGAGACCCAGTACTTC
TRBJ2-6	NA	NA	TRBV20-1	CSAPAVTSGANVLTF	TGCAGTGCCCCGGCGGTGACCTCTGGGGCCAACGTCCTGACTTTC
TRBJ1-6	few	NA	TRBV7-2	CASSLDSGRVDSPLHF	TGTGCCAGCAGCTTAGATTCGGGCAGGGTCGACTCACCCCTCCACTTT
TRBJ2-3	NA	NA	TRBV12-3/TRBV12-4	CASSLMQGGTDTQYF	TGTGCCAGCAGTTTAATGCAAGGGGGCACAGATACGCAGTATTTT
TRBJ1-5	NA	TRBD1	TRBV3-1	CASSQATGGDWPQHF	TGTGCCAGCAGCCAAGCGACAGGGGGTGATTGGCCCCAGCATTTT
TRBJ2-7	few	NA	TRBV30	CAWSSAYEQYF	TGTGCCTGGAGTTCGGCCTACGAGCAGTACTTC
TRBJ2-1	NA	NA	TRBV18	CASSPPTGTTYNEQFF	TGTGCCAGCTCACCACCGACCGGGACAACCTACAATGAGCAGTTCTTC
TRBJ1-2	few	TRBD1	TRBV5-6	CASSLGPGGNYGYTF	TGTGCCAGCAGCTTGGGCCCAGGGGGCAACTATGGCTACACCTTC
TRBJ2-5	few	TRBD1	TRBV4-1	CASSHGTGQETQYF	TGCGCCAGCAGCCATGGGACAGGGCAAGAGACCCAGTACTTC
TRBJ1-5	NA	NA	TRBV6-2/TRBV6-3	CASSYMGDQPQHF	TGTGCCAGCAGTTACATGGGGGATCAGCCCCAGCATTTT
TRBJ2-3	NA	TRBD1	TRBV5-1	CASSRDSGQGADTQYF	TGCGCCAGCAGCAGAGATTCGGGACAGGGGGCAGATACGCAGTATTTT
TRBJ1-5	NA	NA	TRBV30	CAWSLEGGGRNQPQHF	TGTGCCTGGAGTCTCGAAGGGGGGGGCCGAAATCAGCCCCAGCATTTT
TRBJ2-3	many	NA	TRBV5-1	CASSSTDLRDTQYF	TGCGCCAGCAGCTCAACCGACTTGAGAGATACGCAGTATTTT
TRBJ1-4	NA	TRBD1	TRBV24-1	CATSDSGTGIEKLFF	TGTGCCACCAGTGATTCCGGGACAGGAATTGAAAAACTGTTTTTT
TRBJ1-2	NA	TRBD1	TRBV2	CASSPRQGDYGYTF	TGTGCCAGCAGCCCCAGGCAGGGGGACTATGGCTACACCTTC
TRBJ2-6	NA	NA	TRBV7-2	CASSLQPGIPGANVLTF	TGTGCCAGCAGCTTACAGCCTGGGATTCCTGGGGCCAACGTCCTGACTTTC
TRBJ2-7	NA	NA	TRBV5-1	CASSLGDWTDYEQYF	TGCGCCAGCAGCTTGGGAGACTGGACGGATTACGAGCAGTACTTC
TRBJ1-1	NA	NA	TRBV20-1	CSARDRGASGEAFF	TGCAGTGCTAGAGATCGTGGGGCTTCTGGTGAAGCTTTCTTT
TRBJ2-7	NA	NA	TRBV4-1	CASSPPGFGYEQYF	TGCGCCAGCAGCCCCCCGGGATTCGGGTACGAGCAGTACTTC
TRBJ2-2	NA	NA	TRBV5-1	CASSLEGVLSNTGELFF	TGCGCCAGCAGCTTGGAGGGAGTCCTATCGAACACCGGGGAGCTGTTTTTT
TRBJ2-5	NA	NA	TRBV27	CASSLDRLTLQETQYF	TGTGCCAGCAGTTTAGATCGCCTAACACTACAAGAGACCCAGTACTTC
TRBJ1-1	few	NA	TRBV3-1	CASSHPSARTEAFF	TGTGCCAGCAGCCACCCTTCGGCTCGGACTGAAGCTTTCTTT
TRBJ2-7	few	NA	TRBV25-1	CASRKEQGGREQYF	TGTGCCAGCAGAAAGGAACAGGGCGGCCGCGAGCAGTACTTC
TRBJ2-1	few	NA	TRBV7-9	CASSRTLSSYNEQFF	TGTGCCAGCAGCCGTACTCTGAGCTCCTACAATGAGCAGTTCTTC
TRBJ2-3	few	NA	TRBV20-1	CSAREASEAVDTQYF	TGCAGTGCTAGAGAGGCTAGCGAGGCGGTAGATACGCAGTATTTT
TRBJ1-2	few	NA	TRBV20-1	CSAIPGLANYGYTF	TGCAGTGCTATTCCGGGACTAGCTAACTATGGCTACACCTTC
TRBJ2-5	NA	NA	TRBV10-3	CAIRPTGGETQYF	TGTGCCATCAGACCTACGGGGGGCGAGACCCAGTACTTC
TRBJ2-5	NA	NA	TRBV20-1	CSATKLGVETQYF	TGCAGTGCTACTAAATTAGGGGTCGAGACCCAGTACTTC
TRBJ1-1	NA	NA	TRBV7-8	CASSLAMGLGTEAFF	TGTGCCAGCAGCTTAGCGATGGGTTTGGGCACTGAAGCTTTCTTT
TRBJ2-1	few	TRBD1	TRBV4-1	CASILTPETGKQFF	TGCGCCAGCATCCTCACCCCGGAGACAGGGAAGCAGTTCTTC
TRBJ2-2	few	NA	TRBV19	CATSGTGHTGELFF	TGTGCCACCTCGGGAACCGGCCACACCGGGGAGCTGTTTTTT
TRBJ2-2	NA	NA	TRBV14	CASSRGTASTGELFF	TGTGCCAGCAGCCGAGGGACGGCGAGCACCGGGGAGCTGTTTTTT
TRBJ1-1	NA	NA	TRBV5-1	CASSLELVNTEAFF	TGCGCCAGCAGCTTGGAACTAGTTAACACTGAAGCTTTCTTT
TRBJ2-6	few	NA	TRBV5-1	CASSLMPVSGANVLTF	TGCGCCAGCAGCTTGATGCCGGTCTCTGGGGCCAACGTCCTGACTTTC
TRBJ1-5	NA	NA	TRBV7-8	CASSYGGESQPQHF	TGTGCCAGCAGCTACGGGGGAGAGAGTCAGCCCCAGCATTTT
TRBJ2-5	NA	TRBD1	TRBV5-1	CASSHGSGQEETQYF	TGCGCCAGCAGCCACGGATCGGGACAGGAAGAGACCCAGTACTTC
TRBJ2-1	many	TRBD1	TRBV11-3	CASSSRAGGTYNEQFF	TGTGCCAGCAGCTCCCGGGCAGGGGGCACCTACAATGAGCAGTTCTTC
TRBJ2-3	NA	NA	TRBV7-9	CASSPLGLRTDTQYF	TGTGCCAGCAGCCCACTTGGGCTTCGCACAGATACGCAGTATTTT
TRBJ2-2	NA	NA	TRBV27	CASTTRPPSTYTGELFF	TGTGCCAGCACCACAAGGCCCCCCAGTACGTACACCGGGGAGCTGTTTTTT
TRBJ2-1	few	NA	TRBV12-3/TRBV12-4	CASSPRWASVNEQFF	TGTGCCAGCAGTCCTCGATGGGCTAGCGTCAATGAGCAGTTCTTC
TRBJ1-1	few	NA	TRBV12-3/TRBV12-4	CASSLRQSMGAFF	TGTGCCAGCAGTTTACGACAATCTATGGGAGCTTTCTTT
TRBJ2-7	few	NA	TRBV19	CASSSGRGDYEQYF	TGTGCCAGTAGTTCCGGCAGGGGTGACTACGAGCAGTACTTC